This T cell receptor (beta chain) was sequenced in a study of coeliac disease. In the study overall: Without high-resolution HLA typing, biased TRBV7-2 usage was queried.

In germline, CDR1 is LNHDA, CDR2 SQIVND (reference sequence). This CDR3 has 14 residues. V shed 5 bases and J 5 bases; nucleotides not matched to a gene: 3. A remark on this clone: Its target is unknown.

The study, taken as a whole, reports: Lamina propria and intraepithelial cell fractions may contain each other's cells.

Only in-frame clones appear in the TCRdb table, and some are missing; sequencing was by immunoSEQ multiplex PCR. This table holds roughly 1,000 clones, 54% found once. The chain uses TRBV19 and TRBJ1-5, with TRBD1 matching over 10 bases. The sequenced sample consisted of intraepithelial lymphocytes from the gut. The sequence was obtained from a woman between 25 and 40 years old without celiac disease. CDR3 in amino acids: CASSATGGDQPQHF. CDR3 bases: TGTGCCAGTAGTGCGACAGGGGGCGATCAGCCCCAGCATTTT. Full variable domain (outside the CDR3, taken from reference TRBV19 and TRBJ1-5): DGGITQSPKYLFRKEGQNVTLSCEQNLNHDAMYWYRQDPGQGLRLIYYSQIVNDFQKGDIAEGYSVSREKKESFPLTVTSAQKNPTAFYLCASSATGGDQPQHFGDGTRLSIL.